The clone carrying this T cell receptor beta chain was found many times. The antigen is not known. The data belong to a study of identical twins. Study-level findings and limits: Insertions were reduced in abundant cord blood beta clonotypes but not in memory repertoires. It was cross-sectional statistical analysis, not following the same donors, that the conclusions relied on.

Each cDNA held unique molecular identifiers, and template switching gave it a universal primer site. TCRdb ran MiXCR on the 5' RACE reads and lists one entry per CDR3 protein. The sample consists of about 530,000 distinct CDR3 sequences, roughly 15% of them appearing once. CDR3 length: 14 residues. J gave up 11 bases and V 5 bases, and 13 bases lay outside the gene matches. A further study also used this sample, focusing on yellow fever vaccine responses in identical twins.

The TCR originated in a young woman in good health. Input material: CD4+ T cells sorted from blood. This chain uses TRBV12-3 or TRBV12-4 with TRBJ1-1; 8 nucleotides match TRBD1. The CDR3 DNA reads TGTGCCAGCAGTACCCGACAGGGGTCCTCCTGGGCTTTCTTT. Its translation: CASSTRQGSSWAFF.